A selection of T cell receptor beta chains follows, all from one sample in a study of a mutant IDH1 vaccine in newly diagnosed glioma. Clones were read by immunoSEQ multiplex PCR, and TCRdb kept only the in-frame ones, dropping some. Among about 67,000 clones, approximately 82% were seen once, and the ten largest hold about 4.8%. The material sequenced was peripheral blood mononuclear cells (PBMCs), taken from a glioma patient treated with radiotherapy, temozolomide or both. These receptors were obtained from a woman aged 18-35 years with glioma. Some clones in this sample may be carry-over from other donors' samples. CDR3s include the opening cysteine and the closing phenylalanine or tryptophan. The D gene is left open where the match is weak. Not every row has a clone size; where given, it reads once, few, many or a size class.

size: -
D: -
J: TRBJ2-3
V: TRBV27
CDR3: CATSPGQRLTDTQYF
DNA: TGTGCCACGTCTCCGGGCCAAAGACTCACAGATACGCAGTATTTT

size: -
D: TRBD1
J: TRBJ1-2
V: TRBV27
CDR3: CASSSHRQGAANYGYTF
DNA: TGTGCCAGCAGTTCCCATAGACAGGGGGCGGCTAACTATGGCTACACCTTC

size: -
D: -
J: TRBJ2-1
V: TRBV5-6
CDR3: CASSTRVGNEQFF
DNA: TGTGCCAGCAGCACCAGAGTGGGCAATGAGCAGTTCTTC

size: -
D: TRBD1
J: TRBJ2-7
V: TRBV6-1
CDR3: CASILDRVLYEQYF
DNA: TGTGCCAGCATTCTCGACAGGGTGCTCTACGAGCAGTACTTC

size: few
D: TRBD1
J: TRBJ1-6
V: TRBV10-1
CDR3: CASSESTGGTNSYNSPLHF
DNA: TGCGCCAGCAGTGAGTCGACAGGGGGCACAAACTCCTATAATTCACCCCTCCACTTT

size: once
D: -
J: TRBJ2-1
V: TRBV7-8
CDR3: CASSRDEQFF
DNA: TGTGCCAGCAGCAGGGATGAGCAGTTCTTC

size: -
D: -
J: TRBJ1-1
V: TRBV19
CDR3: CASSLTTEAFF
DNA: TGTGCCAGTAGCCTCACAACTGAAGCTTTCTTT

size: -
D: TRBD1
J: TRBJ1-2
V: TRBV7-9
CDR3: CASTTGVRDNDVENYGYTF
DNA: TGTGCCAGCACCACAGGGGTCCGCGACAACGATGTGGAGAACTATGGCTACACCTTC

size: -
D: -
J: TRBJ2-3
V: TRBV9
CDR3: CASSGLGGTDTQYF
DNA: TGTGCCAGCAGCGGACTAGGAGGCACAGATACGCAGTATTTT

size: -
D: -
J: TRBJ2-7
V: TRBV7-9
CDR3: CASSWGLSYEQYF
DNA: TGTGCCAGCAGCTGGGGACTGTCCTACGAGCAGTACTTC

size: once
D: -
J: TRBJ2-5
V: TRBV29-1
CDR3: CSVAEGGAQYF
DNA: TGCAGCGTTGCAGAAGGGGGGGCCCAGTACTTC

size: -
D: -
J: TRBJ1-2
V: TRBV5-1
CDR3: CASSPRDGTYGYTF
DNA: TGCGCCAGCAGCCCCCGGGACGGTACCTATGGCTACACCTTC

size: -
D: -
J: TRBJ1-5
V: TRBV7-2
CDR3: CASSSRVGNNQPQHF
DNA: TGTGCCAGCAGCTCTCGAGTAGGAAACAATCAGCCCCAGCATTTT

size: -
D: TRBD2
J: TRBJ2-1
V: TRBV9
CDR3: CASSAYSGLAGGRRSYNEQFF
DNA: TGTGCCAGCAGCGCCTACTCGGGACTAGCGGGGGGGCGGAGGTCCTACAATGAGCAGTTCTTC

size: -
D: -
J: TRBJ2-7
V: TRBV7-2
CDR3: CARGGREYEQYF
DNA: TGTGCCAGGGGGGGCAGGGAGTACGAGCAGTACTTC

size: -
D: -
J: TRBJ1-3
V: TRBV18
CDR3: CASSPESPGGFSGNTIYF
DNA: TGTGCCAGCTCACCGGAATCTCCCGGCGGATTCTCTGGAAACACCATATATTTT

size: -
D: -
J: TRBJ2-3
V: TRBV10-3
CDR3: CAISEAQGDTQYF
DNA: TGTGCCATCAGTGAGGCACAGGGAGATACGCAGTATTTT

size: -
D: -
J: TRBJ2-2
V: TRBV4-3
CDR3: CASSQDAGQTTGELFF
DNA: TGCGCCAGCAGCCAAGATGCGGGACAGACCACCGGGGAGCTGTTTTTT

size: once
D: -
J: TRBJ1-2
V: TRBV19
CDR3: CASRELGAAYGYTF
DNA: TGTGCCAGTAGAGAATTGGGGGCAGCCTATGGCTACACCTTC

size: once
D: -
J: TRBJ1-1
V: TRBV5-4
CDR3: CASSPHPDRNTEAFF
DNA: TGTGCCAGCAGCCCACACCCCGACAGGAACACTGAAGCTTTCTTT

size: -
D: TRBD2
J: TRBJ2-1
V: TRBV5-4
CDR3: CASSSGTSANNEQFF
DNA: TGTGCCAGCAGTTCCGGGACTAGCGCAAACAATGAGCAGTTCTTC

size: -
D: -
J: TRBJ2-5
V: TRBV30
CDR3: CAWRPSGETQYF
DNA: TGTGCCTGGAGGCCTTCGGGGGAGACCCAGTACTTC

size: -
D: -
J: TRBJ2-5
V: TRBV6-5
CDR3: CASRGQGRETQYF
DNA: TGTGCCAGCAGGGGTCAGGGTAGAGAGACCCAGTACTTC

size: -
D: -
J: TRBJ1-4
V: TRBV2
CDR3: CASSNLRGEWEEKLFF
DNA: TGTGCCAGCAGCAACCTCCGAGGAGAGTGGGAAGAAAAACTGTTTTTT

size: few
D: -
J: TRBJ2-1
V: TRBV19
CDR3: CASSLYNEQFF
DNA: TGTGCCAGTAGTCTATACAATGAGCAGTTCTTC

size: -
D: TRBD2
J: TRBJ2-7
V: TRBV7-2
CDR3: CASSPGLAGLYEQYF
DNA: TGTGCCAGCAGCCCCGGACTAGCGGGGCTCTACGAGCAGTACTTC

size: -
D: TRBD2
J: TRBJ2-7
V: TRBV6-5
CDR3: CASSYSPSGSYEQYF
DNA: TGTGCCAGCAGTTACTCGCCTAGCGGCTCCTACGAGCAGTACTTC